This T cell receptor beta chain derives from a study of cytotoxic CD8 clonotypes in ibrutinib-treated CLL. Study at large: Partial responses totalled roughly 25 and complete responses 2; after median roughly 64 months, roughly 14 remained remitted and around twelve progressed. Study observations and caveats: Circulating CD8+ T-cell counts were tracked by baseline clonality, which exceeded that of age-matched healthy donors. The public clonotypes identified were infrequent and showed contraction or stability on treatment.

Only one count was recorded for this clone. What it recognizes is unknown. Libraries of TCR beta were made from roughly 2.2 micrograms of genomic DNA that came from cryopreserved PBMCs. The V end lost 2 bases, the J end lost 12 bases, and 8 bases lay between the germline ends. The CDR3 sequence is 11 residues long. Looked up from germline, CDR1 is MNHEY and CDR2 is SVGAGI. Using immunoSEQ multiplex PCR, the repertoire was profiled, and TCRdb retains in-frame clones only, with some absent. Of around 70,000 clones listed, about nine tenths are singletons. The sample consisted of PBMCs, taken after 12 months of ibrutinib treatment. The sequence came from a human donor with chronic lymphocytic leukemia. V usage is TRBV6-5 and J usage is TRBJ2-1; D unclear. This CDR3 is CASSYAGPQFF. DNA of the CDR3: TGTGCCAGCAGTTACGCCGGCCCGCAGTTCTTC.